Shown below are 31 T cell receptor beta chains from a single sample sequenced in a study of pediatric ulcerative colitis. Using immunoSEQ multiplex PCR, the repertoire was profiled, and TCRdb retains in-frame clones only, with some absent. The table lists 35,000 to 45,000 clones, over 70% of them singletons. During colonoscopy, one to two rectal pinch biopsies were collected. Sequenced material: gut tissue. The receptor set was obtained from a boy aged 5-17 years with severe ulcerative colitis.

This clone was detected a few times. This rearrangement joins TRBV19 to TRBJ2-2, with 7 bases matching TRBD1. CDR3 size: 16 residues. V shed 6 bases, J shed 5 bases, and the junction held 12 bases outside the gene matches. Germline CDR1 and CDR2: LNHDA and SQIVND (reference sequence). The CDR3 loop reads CASRTADRARTGELFF. The DNA of the CDR3 is TGTGCCAGTAGGACTGCCGACAGGGCAAGGACCGGGGAGCTGTTTTTT.

The gene calls are TRBV15 and TRBJ1-1; D remains ambiguous. Germline CDR1 LNHNV, CDR2 YYDKDF (reference sequence). Trimming pared 1 base from V and 0 bases from J, leaving 6 bases between. CDR3 length equals 14 residues. CDR3 residues: CATSRARVNTEAFF. In nucleotides, the CDR3 is TGTGCCACCAGCAGAGCCAGAGTGAACACTGAAGCTTTCTTT.

The genes are TRBV2 and TRBJ2-2; D possibly uses TRBD1 or TRBD2 (5 bases each). CDR1 is SNHLY and CDR2 is FYNNEI in the germline V gene. CDR3 size: 16 residues. Deletions cut 6 bases from V and 2 bases from J, with 16 bases between. CDR3 sequence (DNA): TGTGCCAGCAGGGGACGAGCGAATGTAAACACCGGGGAGCTGTTTTTT. Encoded protein: CASRGRANVNTGELFF.

The chain employs TRBV29-1 and TRBJ2-2, with a possible D match to TRBD1 (5 bases). Germline CDR1 SQVTM, CDR2 ANQGSEA. Trimming took off 6 bases at V and 2 bases at J, with 13 bases between the two ends. The CDR3 extends over 14 amino acids. The CDR3 region is CSVRTQTNTGELFF. The CDR3 DNA reads as TGCAGCGTACGGACACAAACCAACACCGGGGAGCTGTTTTTT.

This clone showed up just a few times. The V and J genes are TRBV10-3 and TRBJ2-7; D is uncertain. Trimming shortened V by 11 bases and J by 7 bases, and 15 bases separated the two germline ends. This CDR3 spans 11 amino acids. Looked up from germline, CDR1 is ENHRY and CDR2 is SYGVKD. The CDR3 DNA sequence: TGTGCCGTGGCGACACCAAAGGAGCAGTACTTC. Its translation: CAVATPKEQYF.

This chain links TRBV9 with TRBJ1-3; D is undetermined. The CDR3 has 15 residues. Trimming shortened V by 0 bases and J by 0 bases, and 7 bases separated the two germline ends. Germline CDR1 reads SGDLS; CDR2 reads YYNGEE. CDR3 residues: CASSVGLDSGNTIYF. The DNA for the CDR3 is TGTGCCAGCAGCGTAGGACTGGACTCTGGAAACACCATATATTTT.

This sequence joins TRBV10-1 and TRBJ1-1; D might be TRBD1 (5 bases). The CDR3 length is 15 residues. Germline V lookup: CDR1 WNHNN, CDR2 SYGVQD (reference sequence). The ends were cut back, 2 bases at V and 4 bases at J, with 14 bases in the middle. DNA for the CDR3: TGCGCCAGCAGTGAGGGACATCTCAAGGCCACTGAAGCTTTCTTT. Its protein product is CASSEGHLKATEAFF.

This chain links TRBV28 with TRBJ1-1; D is perhaps TRBD1 (5 bases). Deletions cut 6 bases from V and 5 bases from J, with 16 bases between. CDR1 is MDHEN and CDR2 is SYDVKM in the germline V gene. The CDR3 spans 14 residues. The CDR3 DNA sequence: TGTGCCAGCAGCCTACAGGCTCAGAGAACTGAAGCTTTCTTT. It yields the protein CASSLQAQRTEAFF.

This clone was counted only a few times. The J gene is TRBJ1-6, the V gene TRBV6-1; 10 nucleotides agree with TRBD1. This CDR3 comprises 14 residues. With V trimmed by 5 bases and J by 7 bases, 2 bases remained unmatched. Germline V lookup: CDR1 MNHNS, CDR2 SASEGT. In nucleotides, the CDR3 is TGTGCCAGCAGTCCGGGACAGGGGAATTCACCCCTCCACTTT. Amino acids: CASSPGQGNSPLHF.

This clone has a handful of counts. The chain links TRBV7-9 to TRBJ1-1; a possible D gene is TRBD1 (5 bases). This CDR3 has 12 residues. V was trimmed by 3 bases and J by 5 bases, leaving 7 bases between them. Germline V gene sequence: CDR1 SEHNR, CDR2 FQNEAQ (reference sequence). CDR3 nucleotides: TGTGCCAGCAGCTTGGGACCGACTGAAGCTTTCTTT. It encodes CASSLGPTEAFF.

The rearrangement joins TRBV28 to TRBJ1-2; no firm D call. Germline V gene lookup returns CDR1 MDHEN and CDR2 SYDVKM. V lost 3 bases and J lost 0, with 11 bases in between. CDR3 size: 15 residues. CDR3 in amino acids: CASSLLSESNYGYTF. For the CDR3, the DNA is TGTGCCAGCAGTTTGTTAAGCGAATCTAACTATGGCTACACCTTC.

The rearrangement links TRBV28 to TRBJ1-1; D remains ambiguous. The CDR3 is 13 amino acids. Trimming stripped 7 bases from V and 0 bases from J, with 9 bases between. The germline V gene encodes CDR1 MDHEN and CDR2 SYDVKM. CDR3 protein: CASIEGLNTEAFF. As DNA, the CDR3 is TGTGCCAGCATTGAGGGCCTGAACACTGAAGCTTTCTTT.

The chain has TRBV5-8 and TRBJ1-3; D is perhaps TRBD1 (6 bases). V was pared by 3 bases and J by 2 bases, with 15 bases between. The germline V gene has CDR1 SGHTS and CDR2 YDEGEE. The CDR3 is 16 residues long. In DNA form, the CDR3 reads TGTGCCAGCAGCTGGCGTGGGGGCGGCCCTGGAAACACCATATATTTT. Protein sequence: CASSWRGGGPGNTIYF.

This chain links TRBV9 with TRBJ2-7, with D possibly being TRBD2 (6 bases). The V and J ends lost 7 bases and 6 bases respectively, with 11 bases between them. This CDR3 is 11 amino acids long. Germline CDR1 and CDR2: SGDLS and YYNGEE. The CDR3 nucleotides are TGTGCCAGCGGGGGGTCGATCGAGCAGTACTTC. This gives the protein CASGGSIEQYF.

The chain links TRBV28 to TRBJ1-2; 8 bases align to TRBD1. Germline loops: CDR1 MDHEN, CDR2 SYDVKM. This CDR3 is 13 amino acids long. The V segment lost 6 bases and the J segment 5 bases; nucleotides outside the gene matches: 5. The chain's CDR3 is CASSRGHQYGYTF. CDR3 DNA: TGTGCCAGCAGCAGGGGGCATCAATATGGCTACACCTTC.

The V and J genes are TRBV6-5 and TRBJ2-7; 12 nucleotides agree with TRBD1. V gave up 5 bases and J gave up 4 bases; unmatched junction bases: 6. CDR1 is MNHEY, CDR2 SVGAGI, per germline. CDR3 size: 15 residues. The CDR3: CASSRGTGGIYEQYF. CDR3 DNA sequence: TGTGCCAGCAGTCGAGGGACAGGGGGCATATACGAGCAGTACTTC.

About this clone: The junction departs from the called germline gene at one end, perhaps through a read error. The chain carries TRBV19 and TRBJ2-3; D perhaps matches TRBD2 (7 bases). This CDR3 contains 17 residues. Germline assignment: CDR1 LNHDA and CDR2 SQIVND (reference sequence). The CDR3 loop is CARSSEVGGRGTDTQYF. CDR3 nucleotide sequence: TGTGCCCGTAGTTCGGAAGTGGGGGGGCGTGGCACAGATACGCAGTATTTT.

A few counts support this clone. The same CDR3 can be traced to other DNA sequences in this sample. This sequence joins TRBV6-1 and TRBJ1-4; D not certain. Trimming shortened V by 2 bases and J by 4 bases, and 8 bases separated the two germline ends. The germline V gene has CDR1 MNHNS and CDR2 SASEGT. The CDR3 sequence is 14 residues long. The CDR3 DNA follows: TGTGCCAGCAGTGAATTTGGAAATAATGAAAAACTGTTTTTT. Protein sequence: CASSEFGNNEKLFF.

This clone was seen once. This chain uses TRBV19 with TRBJ2-5; TRBD2 might be the D (6 bases). The CDR3 has 15 residues. The V end was cut by 5 bases, the J end by 4 bases, with 17 bases between. Germline CDR1 is LNHDA and CDR2 is SQIVND (reference sequence). The CDR3 DNA reads as TGTGCCAGTAGTCGGTCGGGTGGGGGGAGAGAGACCCAGTACTTC. The encoded protein is CASSRSGGGRETQYF.

This clone is medium-sized (0.01 to 0.1%) by share. Other DNA sequences from this sample encode an identical CDR3 as well. The rearrangement uses TRBV20-1 and TRBJ2-3, with D uncertain. This CDR3 comprises 11 residues. Germline lookup yields CDR1 DFQATT and CDR2 SNEGSKA (reference sequence). The germline V and J ends were trimmed by 0 bases and 8 bases, with 6 bases remaining between them. The CDR3 here is CSARDLSTQYF. DNA for the CDR3: TGCAGTGCTAGAGATCTCAGTACGCAGTATTTT.

The CDR3, as DNA: TGTGCCAGCCCCTGTGGCGGGATGGAGTACGAGCAGTACTTC. Translated: CASPCGGMEYEQYF. The V gene is TRBV7-4, the J gene TRBJ2-7; D is perhaps TRBD2 (6 bases). The V end lost 8 bases, the J end lost 4 bases, and 18 bases lay between the germline ends. The CDR3 is made up of 14 amino acids. CDR1 is SGHVT and CDR2 is SQSDAQ in the germline V gene.

In this sample, this clone turned up a few times. CDR3 DNA sequence: TGTGCCTGGAGTAAGGTCTATGGCTACACCTTC. It yields the protein CAWSKVYGYTF. The V call is TRBV30, the J call TRBJ1-2; D gene uncertain. CDR3 length: 11 amino acids. The V and J ends lost 2 bases and 4 bases respectively, with 5 bases between them. CDR1 is GTSNPN and CDR2 is SVGIG in the germline V gene (reference sequence).

This sequence joins TRBV6-1 and TRBJ2-5; TRBD2 might be the D (6 bases). Looked up from germline, CDR1 is MNHNS and CDR2 is SASEGT. Trimming removed 6 bases at V and 2 bases at J, with 10 bases between. The length of the CDR3 is 13 residues. The CDR3 protein is CASRRLGQETQYF. The CDR3 DNA reads as TGTGCCAGCAGGCGACTAGGACAAGAGACCCAGTACTTC.

The gene calls are TRBV4-1 and TRBJ1-1; TRBD1 agrees at 7 bases. Germline CDR1 reads MGHRA; CDR2 reads YSYEKL. Losses at the gene ends were 11 bases for V and 4 bases for J; bases not matched to a gene: 10. This CDR3 has 13 residues. The CDR3 is CAGGGGRVTEAFF. CDR3 nucleotides: TGCGCCGGAGGGGGCGGCCGCGTCACTGAAGCTTTCTTT.

This clone was seen only a few times. The J gene is TRBJ1-2, the V gene TRBV6-6; 8 bases map to TRBD1. Germline loops: CDR1 MNHNY, CDR2 SVGAGI (reference sequence). CDR3 size: 15 residues. Trimming removed 5 bases from V and 1 base from J; junction bases left unmatched: 6. CDR3 in amino acids: CASSQRTGRNYGYTF. In DNA, the CDR3 is TGTGCCAGCAGTCAACGGACAGGGCGTAACTATGGCTACACCTTC.

The chain recombines TRBV7-9 with TRBJ2-2, with no clear D. Germline CDR1 and CDR2: SEHNR and FQNEAQ (reference sequence). The V end lost 1 base, the J end lost 5 bases, and 2 bases lay between the germline ends. CDR3 length equals 12 residues. The CDR3 region has the DNA TGTGCCAGCAGCTTAGGGACCGGGGAGCTGTTTTTT. This codes for CASSLGTGELFF.

The chain combines TRBV5-1 with TRBJ2-6, with a tentative D call TRBD2 (5 bases). Between the trimmed V and J ends, which lost 5 bases and 2 bases, there was a span of 11 bases. Germline assignment: CDR1 SGHRS and CDR2 YFSETQ. The CDR3 has 15 amino acids. CDR3 sequence (DNA): TGCGCCAGCAGTACCGGGGTGGCTGGGGCCAACGTCCTGACTTTC. It codes for CASSTGVAGANVLTF.

The rearrangement joins TRBV15 to TRBJ2-1; 10 nucleotides match TRBD1. The CDR3 covers 15 residues. CDR1 and CDR2 from the germline V gene are LNHNV and YYDKDF (reference sequence). V was pared by 3 bases and J by 2 bases, with 1 base of the junction left unmatched. The CDR3 nucleotides are TGTGCCACCAGCAGGGGACAGGGGACCTACAATGAGCAGTTCTTC. This codes for CATSRGQGTYNEQFF.

This clone showed up just once. The chain uses TRBV5-1 and TRBJ2-7, with D unclear. The germline V gene has CDR1 SGHRS and CDR2 YFSETQ. Between the trimmed V and J ends, which lost 0 bases and 4 bases, there was a span of 8 bases. This CDR3 spans 13 amino acids. The CDR3 loop is CASSLVPEYEQYF. For the CDR3, the DNA is TGCGCCAGCAGCTTGGTCCCGGAATACGAGCAGTACTTC.

The CDR3 coding sequence is TGCGCCAGCAGCCATCCGGGACTAGCGGGGGGGCCGGGTAACAATGAGCAGTTCTTC. It is translated as CASSHPGLAGGPGNNEQFF. This sequence joins TRBV4-1 and TRBJ2-1; TRBD2 agrees at 16 bases. Per germline, CDR1 MGHRA and CDR2 YSYEKL. Trimming took 3 bases from V and 5 from J; bases not matched to a gene: 10. This CDR3 region has 19 residues.

This chain connects TRBV7-3 to TRBJ2-7, with 7 bases that match TRBD1. Germline CDR1 is SGHTA and CDR2 is FQGTGA. V shed 5 bases, J shed 6 bases, and the junction held 10 bases outside the gene matches. The CDR3 loop spans 14 amino acids. The CDR3 DNA reads TGTGCCAGCAGCCCCTACAGGGGAAACTCCGAGCAGTACTTC. It is translated as CASSPYRGNSEQYF.